What follows are 22 T cell receptor beta chains derived from one specimen sequenced in a study of cytomegalovirus exposure and HLA in healthy donors (dated by TCRdb to about 2017). The protocol used for the library was the immunoSEQ multiplex PCR assay. For the multiplex PCR, a mixture combining 60 forward primers for TCR Vbeta segments and 13 reverse primers for TCR Jbeta segments was used. TCRdb took this table from immuneACCESS and kept in-frame rearrangements with V and J called. Such tables lack part of the clones; where checked against another copy, unresolved V genes explain under half of the gap, and the rest is unexplained. Across this sample there are about 94,000 clones, with roughly 75% seen only once. The ten most abundant clones make up approximately 0.83% of the sample. Sequenced material: PBMCs. All receptors derive from a woman in her fifties or sixties in good health and CMV-seronegative.

The chain carries TRBV18 and TRBJ1-1; possible D gene TRBD1, 6 bases. This CDR3 is built from 16 residues. Trimming pared 6 bases from V and 5 bases from J, leaving 22 bases between. CDR1 and CDR2 from the germline V gene are KGHSH and LQKENI. In nucleotides, the CDR3 is TGTGCCAGCTCCCAAAGGGACACTCGAGAGTTGACTGAAGCTTTCTTT. It codes for CASSQRDTRELTEAFF.

This clone is a singleton in its sample. CDR3: CASSTDRRNYNEQFF. The DNA of the CDR3 is TGTGCCAGTAGTACGGACAGGCGTAACTACAATGAGCAGTTCTTC. The rearrangement links TRBV19 to TRBJ2-1; 7 bases line up with TRBD1. This CDR3 has 15 residues. The V segment lost 4 bases and the J segment 3 bases; nucleotides outside the gene matches: 6. Germline assignment: CDR1 LNHDA and CDR2 SQIVND (reference sequence). Combining the CDR3 with reference TRBV19 and TRBJ2-1 gives the whole variable domain DGGITQSPKYLFRKEGQNVTLSCEQNLNHDAMYWYRQDPGQGLRLIYYSQIVNDFQKGDIAEGYSVSREKKESFPLTVTSAQKNPTAFYLCASSTDRRNYNEQFFGPGTRLTVL.

The chain combines TRBV29-1 with TRBJ1-1; no reliable D call. CDR1 and CDR2 (germline): SQVTM, ANQGSEA. The V gene lost 5 bases and the J gene lost 1 base, with 8 bases spanning the gap. This CDR3 spans 12 amino acids. The CDR3 loop reads CSVHRSNTEAFF. Written as DNA, the CDR3 is TGCAGCGTTCATCGGTCGAACACTGAAGCTTTCTTT.

The chain links TRBV7-9 to TRBJ1-1; no firm D call. The CDR3 spans 14 residues. Germline CDR1 is SEHNR and CDR2 is FQNEAQ (reference sequence). V was cut by 3 bases and J by 1 base, with 9 bases left in between. The CDR3 DNA is TGTGCCAGCAGCTTCTCCCGGGAGAACACTGAAGCTTTCTTT. Translating gives CASSFSRENTEAFF.

The chain couples TRBV5-4 to TRBJ2-5, with 7 bases identical to TRBD2. This CDR3 has 14 amino acids. Germline V CDR1 and CDR2: SGHNT, YYREEE (reference sequence). Trimming at V came to 0 bases and at J to 9 bases, leaving 8 bases not matched to a gene. CDR3 sequence (DNA): TGTGCCAGCAGCTTGGGACTAGCAGGTTCGGCCCAGTACTTC. Translated: CASSLGLAGSAQYF.

The chain recombines TRBV6-5 with TRBJ1-5; 7 positions match TRBD1. V trimming: 6 bases; J trimming: 5 bases; junction bases outside the gene matches: 4. The CDR3 runs 13 residues. From germline, CDR1 is MNHEY and CDR2 SVGAGI. The CDR3 spells CASRRTGDQPQHF. The CDR3 DNA reads as TGTGCCAGCAGGAGAACAGGGGATCAGCCCCAGCATTTT.

This clone was recorded only once. The rearrangement uses TRBV5-1 and TRBJ2-7, with 9 nucleotides matching TRBD1. Per germline, CDR1 SGHRS and CDR2 YFSETQ. This CDR3 has 14 amino acids. V gave up 5 bases and J gave up 5 bases; unmatched junction bases: 8. The CDR3 loop is CASRGTGFGDEQYF. The CDR3 nucleotides read TGCGCCAGCAGAGGGACAGGGTTTGGAGACGAGCAGTACTTC.

The J gene is TRBJ1-1, the V gene TRBV5-8; the D gene is possibly TRBD1 (6 bases). The germline CDR1 and CDR2 sequences are SGHTS and YDEGEE. The CDR3 has 17 amino acids. The ends were cut back, 4 bases at V and 5 bases at J, with 24 bases in the middle. The CDR3: CASSPTPGHPENTEAFF. CDR3 coding DNA: TGTGCCAGCAGCCCTACGCCGGGACACCCTGAGAATACTGAAGCTTTCTTT. Full variable domain (remainder filled in from reference TRBV5-8 and TRBJ1-1): EAGVTQSPTHLIKTRGQQATLRCSPISGHTSVYWYQQALGLGLQFLLWYDEGEERNRGNFPPRFSGRQFPNYSSELNVNALELEDSALYLCASSPTPGHPENTEAFFGQGTRLTVV.

The chain links TRBV9 to TRBJ2-3; 13 nucleotides align to TRBD2. This CDR3 is 13 amino acids long. Trimming cost V 7 bases and J 6 bases; bases outside gene matches: 2. Germline lookup yields CDR1 SGDLS and CDR2 YYNGEE. For the CDR3, the DNA is TGTGCCAGCGGGACTAGCGGGATGGATACGCAGTATTTT. It is translated as CASGTSGMDTQYF.

The chain carries TRBV30 and TRBJ1-1, with D possibly being TRBD1 (5 bases). Trimming shortened V by 7 bases and J by 5 bases, and 17 bases separated the two germline ends. Germline V gene sequence: CDR1 GTSNPN, CDR2 SVGIG (reference sequence). CDR3 length: 13 residues. The CDR3 spells CAYKDNRKTEAFF. In DNA, the CDR3 is TGTGCCTACAAGGACAACAGGAAAACTGAAGCTTTCTTT. Filled out from reference TRBV30 and TRBJ1-1, the complete variable domain reads SQTIHQWPATLVQPVGSPLSLECTVEGTSNPNLYWYRQAAGRGLQLLFYSVGIGQISSEVPQNLSASRPQDRQFILSSKKLLLSDSGFYLCAYKDNRKTEAFFGQGTRLTVV.

The V call is TRBV7-2, the J call TRBJ2-5, with TRBD2 identical over 8 bases. CDR1 is SGHTA and CDR2 is FQGNSA in the germline V gene. Trimming cost V 5 bases and J 2 bases; bases outside gene matches: 4. The CDR3 is 14 residues long. DNA for the CDR3: TGTGCCAGCAGCACAACTAGCGGACAAGAGACCCAGTACTTC. Protein product: CASSTTSGQETQYF.

V gene TRBV18 combines with J gene TRBJ2-1; 9 nucleotides align to TRBD2. Germline loops: CDR1 KGHSH, CDR2 LQKENI. The CDR3 is 16 amino acids. V lost 4 bases to trimming and J lost 4 bases; unmatched junction nucleotides: 8. For the CDR3, the DNA is TGTGCCAGCTCACTCCCCAGCGGGGGGCTTTACAATGAGCAGTTCTTC. As protein: CASSLPSGGLYNEQFF.

The chain recombines TRBV10-2 with TRBJ1-3; 9 nucleotides match TRBD1. Trimming at V came to 6 bases and at J to 2 bases, leaving 5 bases not matched to a gene. Germline assignment: CDR1 WSHSY and CDR2 SAAADI. The CDR3 covers 15 residues. In DNA form, the CDR3 reads TGCGCCAGCAGGTTACAGGGGGCGGCTGGAAACACCATATATTTT. Residues: CASRLQGAAGNTIYF.

The rearrangement uses TRBV18 and TRBJ2-7; 10 bases are shared with TRBD1. This CDR3 contains 14 residues. Trimming cost V 3 bases and J 3 bases; bases outside gene matches: 2. The germline gives CDR1 KGHSH, CDR2 LQKENI. The CDR3: CASSPGQGYYEQYF. DNA for the CDR3: TGTGCCAGCTCACCGGGACAGGGGTACTACGAGCAGTACTTC.

Here the CDR3 reads CASLLQGSNTGELFF. DNA for the CDR3: TGTGCCAGCCTCCTCCAGGGGTCGAACACCGGGGAGCTGTTTTTT. V gene TRBV5-4 combines with J gene TRBJ2-2; TRBD1 is a possible D gene (6 bases). The CDR3 spans 15 residues. V lost 7 bases to trimming and J lost 0 bases, with 13 bases between them. Germline CDR1 and CDR2: SGHNT and YYREEE (reference sequence).

The gene calls are TRBV7-9 and TRBJ2-7; 8 bases line up with TRBD1. V dropped 4 bases and J dropped 6; count of bases not matched to a gene: 8. The CDR3 loop spans 14 amino acids. CDR1 is SEHNR, CDR2 FQNEAQ, per germline (reference sequence). Here the CDR3 reads CASSSAGTGGEQYF. CDR3 nucleotides: TGTGCCAGCAGCTCCGCCGGGACAGGTGGCGAGCAGTACTTC.

J is TRBJ1-2 and V is TRBV14; no clear D gene. The CDR3 covers 12 residues. Trimming removed 1 base from V and 5 bases from J, with 5 bases in between. CDR1 SGHDN and CDR2 FVKESK come from the germline V gene. CDR3 in DNA: TGTGCCAGCAGCCAAGGGAGGTATGGCTACACCTTC. Translating gives CASSQGRYGYTF. The full variable domain, with the rest looked up from reference TRBV14 and TRBJ1-2, is EAGVTQFPSHSVIEKGQTVTLRCDPISGHDNLYWYRRVMGKEIKFLLHFVKESKQDESGMPNNRFLAERTGGTYSTLKVQPAELEDSGVYFCASSQGRYGYTFGSGTRLTVV.

The J gene is TRBJ1-4, the V gene TRBV5-1, with D unresolved. The CDR3 contains 16 residues. Trimming removed 4 bases from V and 5 bases from J, with 18 bases in between. Germline V gives CDR1 SGHRS, CDR2 YFSETQ. CDR3 sequence reads: CASSPRPDTTNEKLFF. The CDR3 nucleotides are TGCGCCAGCAGCCCTAGACCCGATACGACCAATGAAAAACTGTTTTTT.

The chain uses TRBV6-5 and TRBJ1-2; D gene ambiguous. The CDR3 totals 13 residues. V gave up 1 base and J gave up 6 bases, with 9 bases separating them. Germline V gives CDR1 MNHEY, CDR2 SVGAGI. The CDR3 sequence is CASSYWSGDGYTF. In DNA, the CDR3 is TGTGCCAGCAGTTACTGGTCGGGAGATGGCTACACCTTC.

The chain employs TRBV6-5 and TRBJ2-7; D may be TRBD1 (6 bases). The V end was cut by 0 bases, the J end by 4 bases, with 13 bases between. Germline loops: CDR1 MNHEY, CDR2 SVGAGI. The length of the CDR3 is 15 residues. The CDR3 nucleotides read TGTGCCAGCAGTTACTCGATGTCAGGGGCTTACGAGCAGTACTTC. The encoded protein is CASSYSMSGAYEQYF.

This chain links TRBV19 with TRBJ1-5; TRBD1 is a possible D gene (5 bases). Germline V gene data show CDR1 as LNHDA and CDR2 as SQIVND (reference sequence). The V gene lost 6 bases and the J gene lost 0 bases, with 12 bases spanning the gap. The CDR3 runs 15 residues. CDR3 nucleotide sequence: TGTGCCAGTAGACTCTCAGGGTTTAGCAATCAGCCCCAGCATTTT. This sequence encodes CASRLSGFSNQPQHF.

The rearrangement joins TRBV5-4 to TRBJ1-1; TRBD1 is a possible D gene (6 bases). Germline CDR1 reads SGHNT; CDR2 reads YYREEE (reference sequence). The V end was cut by 0 bases, the J end by 2 bases, with 11 bases between. The CDR3 is 15 residues long. This chain's CDR3 is CASSLGGGVNTEAFF. The CDR3 region has the DNA TGTGCCAGCAGCTTGGGAGGGGGGGTCAACACTGAAGCTTTCTTT.